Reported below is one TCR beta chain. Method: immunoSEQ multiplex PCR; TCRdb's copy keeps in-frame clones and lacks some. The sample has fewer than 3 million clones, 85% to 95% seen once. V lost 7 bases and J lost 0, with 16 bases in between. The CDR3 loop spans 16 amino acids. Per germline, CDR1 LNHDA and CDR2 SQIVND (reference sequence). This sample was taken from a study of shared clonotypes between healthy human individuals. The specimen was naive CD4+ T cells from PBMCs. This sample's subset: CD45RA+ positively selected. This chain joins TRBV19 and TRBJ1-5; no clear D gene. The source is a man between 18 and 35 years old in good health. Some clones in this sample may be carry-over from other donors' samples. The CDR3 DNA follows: TGTGCCAGTATCGACCGTGACGGCTATAGCAATCAGCCCCAGCATTTT. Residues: CASIDRDGYSNQPQHF.